This T cell receptor (beta chain) was documented in a study of Graves' ophthalmopathy and Graves' hyperthyroidism. The CDR3 length is 8 residues. Germline V CDR1 and CDR2: SQVTM, ANQGSEA. As regards this clonotype: A read error may account for a junction end that differs from germline.

Scientists amplified the TCR beta CDR3 regions from RNA transcripts. HTBI primers served in a first-round RT-PCR, which a second-round multiplex PCR followed. TCRdb re-analysed the multiplex PCR reads in MiXCR, keeping a single row per CDR3 protein. The sample consists of 740,000 or so distinct CDR3 sequences, roughly 40% of them appearing once. The V call is TRBV29-1, the J call TRBJ1-6; D is uncertain. The sequencing sample was made of peripheral blood. The receptor's source is an adult man with Graves' ophthalmopathy. This CDR3 reads CSVGSEDF. The DNA for the CDR3 is TGCAGCGTCGGGTCTGAAGACTTT.